The source of this T cell receptor (beta chain) is a study of T cell changes during pregnancy in multiple sclerosis. TCRdb's copy holds only in-frame clones and misses some; the assay was immunoSEQ multiplex PCR. The sample shows around 50,000 clones, 92% of them seen only once. The sample in question was CD4+ T cells from peripheral blood mononuclear cells, obtained in the second trimester of pregnancy. The source is a female donor with multiple sclerosis, enrolled in a pregnancy study.

The CDR3 region is CASGYGRGEQFF. The CDR3 nucleotides read TGTGCCAGCGGATACGGGAGGGGTGAGCAGTTCTTC. The rearrangement joins TRBV11-2 to TRBJ2-1, with 8 positions matching TRBD2. This CDR3 has 12 amino acids. The germline gives CDR1 SGHAT, CDR2 FQNNGV. Losses at the gene ends were 8 bases for V and 9 bases for J; bases not matched to a gene: 6.